The present entry profiles one T cell receptor beta chain with its context. The antigen is undetermined. In germline, CDR1 is MNHEY, CDR2 SVGAGI. The CDR3 sequence is 13 residues long. Trimming removed 6 bases from V and 0 bases from J, with 8 bases in between. The data were produced by immunoSEQ multiplex PCR, yet TCRdb's version contains in-frame clones alone and is incomplete. The sample yields about 150,000 clones, around 89% seen once. These data are taken from a study of T cell responses to AZD1222 COVID-19 vaccine. Study results and limitations: The donor group comprised mostly white British people and more females; the analysis possibly underestimated clonal diversity.

This chain connects TRBV6-5 to TRBJ1-1, with D perhaps matching TRBD1 (6 bases). The source is an adult in good health. This specimen consisted of peripheral blood, obtained on day 0 of AZD1222 vaccination. Here the CDR3 reads CASRGQMNTEAFF. DNA of the CDR3: TGTGCCAGCAGGGGACAAATGAACACTGAAGCTTTCTTT.